The next 23 T cell receptor beta chains were all read from a single sample in a study of T cells in Graves' hyperthyroidism and ophthalmopathy. RNA transcripts gave rise to amplified TCR beta CDR3 regions. The TCR CDR3 was amplified in a first-round RT-PCR using the HTBI primer set. TCRdb reanalysed the multiplex PCR reads using MiXCR and keeps one entry per CDR3 protein. The sample comprises hundreds of thousands of distinct CDR3 sequences, around 20% of which are singletons, and 34% rests with the top ten. The sample comprised blood. Receptor source: a man aged 30-40 years with Graves' ophthalmopathy.

This clonotype has at least ten counts. The gene calls are TRBV11-2 and TRBJ2-7; 8 nucleotides line up with TRBD1. The CDR3 contains 14 residues. V shed 5 bases and J 3 bases; nucleotides not matched to a gene: 6. Germline loops: CDR1 SGHAT, CDR2 FQNNGV. The CDR3 protein is CASSSTGGSYEQYF. As DNA, the CDR3 is TGTGCCAGCAGCAGCACAGGGGGAAGCTACGAGCAGTACTTC.

This clonotype came up a few times. The rearrangement uses TRBV6-2 or TRBV6-3 and TRBJ2-2; 14 bases match TRBD2. This CDR3 region has 18 residues. Germline-derived CDR1 and CDR2 are MNHEY and SVGEGT. Unmatched junction bases numbered 2, after V lost 0 bases and J lost 2 bases. The CDR3 loop reads CASSYSGLAGGNTGELFF. The DNA for the CDR3 is TGTGCCAGCAGTTACTCAGGACTAGCGGGAGGAAACACCGGGGAGCTGTTTTTT.

This chain links TRBV20-1 with TRBJ2-1; possible D gene TRBD1, 6 bases. Germline CDR1 is DFQATT and CDR2 is SNEGSKA (reference sequence). V was clipped by 3 bases and J by 0 bases, with 12 bases between them. This CDR3 is built from 15 residues. CDR3 in DNA: TGCAGTGCTAGGGGACAAGGGGACTCCTACAATGAGCAGTTCTTC. Translated, it gives CSARGQGDSYNEQFF.

The gene calls are TRBV28 and TRBJ1-6, with 9 bases identical to TRBD1. The CDR3 loop spans 19 amino acids. From germline, CDR1 is MDHEN and CDR2 SYDVKM. With 5 bases clipped from V and 9 bases from J, the junction kept 20 bases outside the gene matches. The chain's CDR3 is CASSPLTLRGTGKSSPLHF. The CDR3 nucleotides read TGTGCCAGCAGTCCACTAACCCTCCGGGGGACAGGGAAGAGTTCACCCCTCCACTTT.

On this clonotype itself: One end of the junction is discordant with germline, which a read error may explain. V is TRBV27 and J is TRBJ1-6; D is unresolved. Germline CDR1 MNHEY, CDR2 SMNVEV (reference sequence). The CDR3 is 15 residues long. The CDR3 nucleotides read TGTGCCAGCATGGAGCCAAGCTCCTATGATTCACCCCTCCACTTT. This sequence encodes CASMEPSSYDSPLHF.

This clonotype has at least ten counts. The rearrangement links TRBV12-3 or TRBV12-4 to TRBJ2-3; 9 bases agree with TRBD1. This CDR3 spans 16 amino acids. Unmatched junction bases numbered 10, after V lost 5 bases and J lost 4 bases. The CDR3 loop reads CASSGGDREIADTQYF. CDR3 sequence (DNA): TGTGCCAGCAGTGGGGGGGACAGGGAGATTGCAGATACGCAGTATTTT.

This clonotype was detected many times. The chain employs TRBV7-9 and TRBJ2-7; possibly TRBD2 for D (5 bases). Per the germline V gene, CDR1 is SEHNR and CDR2 is FQNEAQ (reference sequence). The CDR3 has 12 amino acids. The V end lost 0 bases, the J end lost 6 bases, and 6 bases lay between the germline ends. The CDR3 DNA follows: TGTGCCAGCAGCTTAGCAGGAGGCGAGCAGTACTTC. Translation: CASSLAGGEQYF.

This clonotype has just a few counts. The rearrangement links TRBV7-2 to TRBJ2-6; 7 nucleotides match TRBD1. The germline gives CDR1 SGHTA, CDR2 FQGNSA. The trim removed 3 bases at V and 2 bases at J, leaving 7 bases unmatched. This CDR3 is 17 amino acids long. This chain's CDR3 is CASSFDRATAGANVLTF. The CDR3 nucleotides read TGTGCCAGCAGCTTCGACAGGGCGACAGCTGGGGCCAACGTCCTGACTTTC.

The V gene is TRBV20-1, the J gene TRBJ2-1, with 10 bases that match TRBD2. Germline CDR1 is DFQATT and CDR2 is SNEGSKA (reference sequence). V gave up 3 bases and J gave up 10 bases; unmatched junction bases: 9. CDR3 length equals 14 residues. The CDR3 spells CSASSSGRAVEQFF. Here the CDR3 DNA reads TGCAGTGCTAGTTCCAGCGGGAGGGCGGTAGAGCAGTTCTTC.

This chain uses TRBV27 with TRBJ1-5; D is ambiguous. Germline assignment: CDR1 MNHEY and CDR2 SMNVEV (reference sequence). CDR3 size: 14 residues. Trimming stripped 7 bases from V and 5 bases from J, with 15 bases between. The CDR3 region is CASNLLGSDQPQHF. CDR3 coding DNA: TGTGCCAGCAACTTATTAGGGAGTGATCAGCCCCAGCATTTT.

This clonotype was found a few times. V gene TRBV27 combines with J gene TRBJ2-3; D call uncertain. The ends were cut back, 2 bases at V and 5 bases at J, with 8 bases in the middle. From germline, CDR1 is MNHEY and CDR2 SMNVEV (reference sequence). This CDR3 is built from 13 residues. CDR3 sequence: CASSLVSRDTQYF. Written as DNA, the CDR3 is TGTGCCAGCAGTTTAGTCTCTAGAGATACGCAGTATTTT.

This clonotype was found a few times. V is TRBV7-3 and J is TRBJ2-3; the match to TRBD2 covers 14 bases. V trimming: 4 bases; J trimming: 3 bases; junction bases outside the gene matches: 6. This CDR3 has 17 residues. Looked up from germline, CDR1 is SGHTA and CDR2 is FQGTGA. For the CDR3, the DNA is TGTGCCAGCAGCTCCGGGACTAGCGGGAGCAGAACAGATACGCAGTATTTT. It encodes CASSSGTSGSRTDTQYF.

This clonotype has a count of ten or more. The V and J genes are TRBV12-3 or TRBV12-4 and TRBJ2-1; 9 positions agree with TRBD2. The ends lost 6 bases at V and 9 bases at J; junction bases unmatched: 12. This CDR3 has 15 residues. This CDR3 is CASRILASGDSEQFF. The DNA for the CDR3 is TGTGCCAGCAGAATTCTGGCTAGCGGGGACAGTGAGCAGTTCTTC.

The J gene is TRBJ2-7, the V gene TRBV7-2; D call uncertain. This CDR3 has 16 residues. Germline V gives CDR1 SGHTA, CDR2 FQGNSA. V was clipped by 5 bases and J by 0 bases, with 17 bases between them. This CDR3 is CASSPTPLLISYEQYF. As DNA, the CDR3 is TGTGCCAGCAGCCCGACTCCTTTATTGATCTCCTACGAGCAGTACTTC.

The rearrangement uses TRBV10-2 and TRBJ1-2; tentative D call: TRBD1 (6 bases). V lost 5 bases to trimming and J lost 7 bases, with 11 bases between them. Per germline, CDR1 WSHSY and CDR2 SAAADI. The CDR3 sequence is 12 residues long. The CDR3 is CASSKGGSGYTF. CDR3 nucleotide sequence: TGCGCCAGCAGTAAGGGGGGTTCTGGCTACACCTTC.

The V gene is TRBV5-4, the J gene TRBJ2-5; the D gene could be TRBD1 or TRBD2 (6 bases each). The CDR3 runs to 16 residues. Germline CDR1 and CDR2: SGHNT and YYREEE (reference sequence). The V and J ends lost 4 bases and 9 bases respectively, with 25 bases between them. The CDR3 DNA reads TGTGCCAGCAGCCCCTCGGCGGGGTCGGGGGCGGTGGCCCAGTACTTC. Encoded protein: CASSPSAGSGAVAQYF.

The rearrangement links TRBV7-2 to TRBJ1-1; TRBD1 agrees at 11 bases. V lost 6 bases, J lost 4 bases, and 7 bases stayed unmatched. Germline assignment: CDR1 SGHTA and CDR2 FQGNSA. The CDR3 runs to 15 residues. The CDR3 DNA reads TGTGCCAGCAGTCTGGACGGGACAGGGGGCACTGAAGCTTTCTTT. Its protein product is CASSLDGTGGTEAFF.

The CDR3 loop is CASSLASDLSSYEQYF. CDR3 coding DNA: TGCGCCAGCAGCTTGGCCTCTGATCTTTCCTCCTACGAGCAGTACTTC. V gene TRBV5-1 combines with J gene TRBJ2-7; D is ambiguous. Germline V gene sequence: CDR1 SGHRS, CDR2 YFSETQ. The CDR3 is 16 amino acids. V lost 0 bases to trimming and J lost 0 bases, with 13 bases between them.

A few counts support this clonotype. This chain joins TRBV10-3 and TRBJ2-5, with D maybe TRBD1 (6 bases). The ends were cut back, 4 bases at V and 1 base at J, with 13 bases in the middle. This CDR3 is 15 amino acids long. Looked up from germline, CDR1 is ENHRY and CDR2 is SYGVKD. CDR3 region: CAISGLATGQETQYF. CDR3 nucleotides: TGTGCCATCAGTGGATTGGCGACAGGCCAAGAGACCCAGTACTTC.

For the CDR3, the DNA is TGCGCCAGCAGTGAGTTCAGCACAGTCTCTGGAAACACCATATATTTT. The encoded protein is CASSEFSTVSGNTIYF. V gene TRBV10-1 combines with J gene TRBJ1-3, with D hard to call. Looked up from germline, CDR1 is WNHNN and CDR2 is SYGVQD (reference sequence). V was clipped by 1 base and J by 0 bases, with 10 bases between them. There are 16 residues in the CDR3.

This clonotype has at least ten counts. The gene calls are TRBV5-1 and TRBJ1-2, with D perhaps matching TRBD1 (6 bases). This CDR3 region has 14 residues. V shed 3 bases and J shed 6 bases, with 15 bases lying between them. The germline gives CDR1 SGHRS, CDR2 YFSETQ. This CDR3 reads CASSSEDRLDGYTF. Here the CDR3 DNA reads TGCGCCAGCAGCTCAGAGGACAGATTGGATGGCTACACCTTC. The full variable domain, in which reference TRBV5-1 and TRBJ1-2 provide the parts outside the CDR3, is KAGVTQTPRYLIKTRGQQVTLSCSPISGHRSVSWYQQTPGQGLQFLFEYFSETQRNKGNFPGRFSGRQFSNSRSEMNVSTLELGDSALYLCASSSEDRLDGYTFGSGTRLTVV.

This clonotype appeared many times. The CDR3 reads CASSLGRGTAYGYTF. CDR3 nucleotide sequence: TGTGCCAGCAGCTTAGGCCGGGGGACCGCTTATGGCTACACCTTC. This chain links TRBV13 with TRBJ1-2; TRBD1 is a possible D gene (5 bases). The germline gives CDR1 PRHDT, CDR2 FYEKMQ (reference sequence). This CDR3 has 15 amino acids. V gave up 0 bases and J gave up 5 bases, with 13 bases separating them.

This clonotype was recorded at least ten times. This chain uses TRBV3-1 with TRBJ1-6; 7 bases agree with TRBD1. J lost 9 bases, V lost 4 bases, and 12 bases had no gene match. This CDR3 comprises 16 residues. Looked up from germline, CDR1 is LGHDT and CDR2 is YNNKEL (reference sequence). In DNA form, the CDR3 reads TGTGCCAGCAGCCTCGGGACAGCTACTCAAGGTTCACCCCTCCACTTT. Translation gives CASSLGTATQGSPLHF.